This paragraph reports one T cell receptor (beta chain). What it binds is not known. CDR3 size: 16 residues. CDR1 and CDR2 (germline): SEHNR, FQNEAQ (reference sequence). With V trimmed by 2 bases and J by 0 bases, 7 bases remained unmatched. The library protocol tagged each TCR cDNA with a unique molecular identifier. One entry per CDR3 protein results from TCRdb running MiXCR on the 5' RACE reads. The sample has 80,000 to 95,000 distinct CDR3 sequences, approximately 8.2% seen once. This entry comes from a study of spatial heterogeneity in lung cancer. The wider study: Averaged across combinations, each unique TCR and UMI pairing appeared more than ten times in raw reads, which were uncorrected.

Broader study findings: Expanded tumor TCRs that were ubiquitous appeared in blood more at resection than follow-up.

The time point here: sample taken at primary tumor resection. Whole RNA came from tumor, nontumor lung or frozen PBMC and was sequenced without being sorted. The input for sequencing was PBMCs, taken at surgery. The genes are TRBV7-9 and TRBJ2-7; 7 positions match TRBD2. The clonotype was recovered from a male donor with early-stage non-small cell lung cancer. The CDR3 loop reads CASSLLAGDLSYEQYF. The CDR3 DNA follows: TGTGCCAGCAGCTTACTGGCGGGAGACCTCTCCTACGAGCAGTACTTC. The full variable domain, in which reference TRBV7-9 and TRBJ2-7 provide the parts outside the CDR3, is DTGVSQNPRHKITKRGQNVTFRCDPISEHNRLYWYRQTLGQGPEFLTYFQNEAQLEKSRLLSDRFSAERPKGSFSTLEIQRTEQGDSAMYLCASSLLAGDLSYEQYFGPGTRLTVT.